These T cell receptor beta chains were read from a single sample in a study of T-cell reconstitution after alpha-beta-depleted transplantation in children. TCRdb used MiXCR to reprocess the PCR reads, holding one entry per CDR3 protein. Of about 580,000 distinct CDR3 sequences in the sample, roughly 24% were seen once. The sample in question was PBMCs, mostly from graft donor cells, obtained 360 days after TCRalphabeta/CD19-depleted stem cell transplant. The receptors come from a boy under two years old who had a stem cell transplant for acute myeloid leukemia, so the T cells may come from the graft donor. The CDR3 runs from the conserved cysteine through the conserved F or W. A D gene is named only where the DNA matches it firmly. The size of a clone is reported for some rows only, either as once, few or many, or as a class for expanded clones.

clone size	D gene	V gene	J gene	CDR3 DNA	CDR3 protein
few	NA	TRBV20-1	TRBJ2-7	TGCAGTGCTAGAGATGCCGTCTACGAGCAGTACTTC	CSARDAVYEQYF
NA	NA	TRBV7-9	TRBJ2-1	TGTGCCAGCAGGCCTGGGAGATCCTACAATGAGCAGTTCTTC	CASRPGRSYNEQFF
once	NA	TRBV6-5	TRBJ1-2	TGTGCCAGCAGCCAGGGATTAGGCTACACCTTC	CASSQGLGYTF
NA	NA	TRBV18	TRBJ2-1	TGTGCCAGCTCACCTAGCCTCTCCTACAATGAGCAGTTCTTC	CASSPSLSYNEQFF
many	NA	TRBV19	TRBJ2-7	TGTGCCAGTAATTCGGGGGGCAGCTCCTACGAGCAGTACTTC	CASNSGGSSYEQYF
many	NA	TRBV4-1	TRBJ2-1	TGCGCCAGCAGCCAAGTGGCGCTAAACTCCTACAATGAGCAGTTCTTC	CASSQVALNSYNEQFF
many	NA	TRBV12-3/TRBV12-4	TRBJ2-7	TGTGCCAGCAGTGGGCGACGCCAATTCTACGAGCAGTACTTC	CASSGRRQFYEQYF
many	NA	TRBV5-6	TRBJ2-2	TGTGCCAGCAGCTTGGTGGGACATCCGAACACCGGGGAGCTGTTTTTT	CASSLVGHPNTGELFF
few	TRBD2	TRBV29-1	TRBJ2-5	TGCAGCGTTGAAGGTCTAGCGGGGGAAGAGACCCAGTACTTC	CSVEGLAGEETQYF
NA	TRBD2	TRBV5-4	TRBJ2-3	TGTGCCAGCAGCTTCCCCAAGTCCCTCTCCAGCGGGGATACAGATACGCAGTATTTT	CASSFPKSLSSGDTDTQYF
many	NA	TRBV9	TRBJ2-5	TGTGCCAGCAGTTCCTACTTCCAAGAGACCCAGTACTTC	CASSSYFQETQYF